This entry lists 9 T cell receptor beta chains sequenced from one sample in a study of blood T cell repertoires in COVID-19. TCRdb's table, derived via immunoSEQ multiplex PCR, lists solely in-frame clones and lacks some. There are a few hundred thousand clones in the sample; roughly 80% occur only once, and about 5% lies in the top ten. Sequencing was done on a sample of PBMCs or T cells enriched from blood (not recorded which). The receptor source for this set is a man aged 35 to 55 who had been exposed to COVID-19.

The chain joins TRBV7-6 to TRBJ2-1, with 10 nucleotides matching TRBD2. V lost 5 bases and J lost 2; bases outside the gene matches: 3. This CDR3 has 15 residues. From germline, CDR1 is SGHVS and CDR2 FNYEAQ. The CDR3 DNA reads TGTGCCAGCAGCCTCGGGACTAGCGCCTACAATGAGCAGTTCTTC. Translation: CASSLGTSAYNEQFF.

In this sample, this clone turned up once. The CDR3 is CASSDVSLRRDRGEKLFF. The CDR3 DNA sequence: TGTGCCAGCAGTGATGTAAGCCTCCGGCGGGACAGGGGTGAAAAACTGTTTTTT. V usage is TRBV2 and J usage is TRBJ1-4; 10 positions match TRBD1. The junction had 14 bases not matched to a gene; V was cut back by 3 bases and J by 7 bases. The CDR3 is made up of 18 amino acids. Germline CDR1 reads SNHLY; CDR2 reads FYNNEI.

This chain links TRBV27 with TRBJ1-1, with TRBD1 identical over 7 bases. The V segment lost 0 bases and the J segment 11 bases; nucleotides outside the gene matches: 9. Germline V gene data show CDR1 as MNHEY and CDR2 as SMNVEV (reference sequence). The CDR3 totals 14 residues. The CDR3 spells CASSLSGGGGSAFF. CDR3 in DNA: TGTGCCAGCAGTTTATCAGGGGGCGGGGGGTCCGCTTTCTTT.

This clone has a handful of counts. This sequence joins TRBV3-1 (or the pseudogene TRBV3-2) and TRBJ1-2, with a tentative D call TRBD1 (5 bases). The germline V and J ends were trimmed by 4 bases and 5 bases, with 8 bases remaining between them. The CDR3 totals 12 residues. Looked up from germline, CDR1 is LGHDT and CDR2 is YNNKEL (reference sequence). DNA of the CDR3: TGTGCCAGCAGCCGGGGGGAGTATGGCTACACCTTC. Amino acid sequence: CASSRGEYGYTF.

V gene TRBV27 combines with J gene TRBJ1-2, with TRBD1 matching 7 bases. The V segment lost 6 bases and the J segment 8 bases; nucleotides outside the gene matches: 9. The CDR3 length is 13 residues. Germline CDR1 and CDR2: MNHEY and SMNVEV (reference sequence). The CDR3 DNA reads TGTGCCAGCAGGGTGGACAGGTTTGGCGGCTACACCTTC. Amino acids: CASRVDRFGGYTF.

This chain uses TRBV5-4 with TRBJ1-2; D is uncertain. The V gene's germline CDR1 is SGHNT and CDR2 YYREEE (reference sequence). Trimming removed 2 bases from V and 8 bases from J, with 7 bases in between. The CDR3 spans 11 residues. The CDR3 sequence: CASSLNEGYTF. The DNA for the CDR3 is TGTGCCAGCAGCTTAAACGAGGGCTACACCTTC.

On this clone itself: The same CDR3 also results from other DNA sequences found in this sample. The chain joins TRBV5-6 to TRBJ1-3; D is undetermined. Trimming removed 0 bases from V and 0 bases from J, with 4 bases in between. Per germline, CDR1 SGHDT and CDR2 YYEEEE. This CDR3 region has 14 residues. The CDR3 DNA reads TGTGCCAGCAGCTTGGTGAGCTCTGGAAACACCATATATTTT. Amino acid sequence: CASSLVSSGNTIYF.

This clone came up a few times. The rearrangement uses TRBV18 and TRBJ1-5; tentatively, D is TRBD1 (5 bases). Germline-derived CDR1 and CDR2 are KGHSH and LQKENI. The CDR3 totals 16 residues. V dropped 6 bases and J dropped 2 bases, with 17 bases sitting between them. The CDR3 loop is CASSLDPQGRNQPQHF. CDR3 sequence (DNA): TGTGCCAGCTCTCTCGACCCCCAGGGCCGCAATCAGCCCCAGCATTTT.

This clone turned up a few times. V and J are TRBV10-3 and TRBJ1-1; D is possibly TRBD1 (5 bases). Looked up from germline, CDR1 is ENHRY and CDR2 is SYGVKD. V was clipped by 0 bases and J by 4 bases, with 12 bases between them. The CDR3 is made up of 15 amino acids. CDR3 region: CAISESRDRGTEAFF. CDR3 DNA sequence: TGTGCCATCAGTGAGTCCCGAGACAGAGGCACTGAAGCTTTCTTT.